This is a list of T cell receptor beta chains from one sample in a study of T-cell memory formation after mild COVID-19. TCRdb redid the calling of the 5' RACE reads with MiXCR, one entry per CDR3 protein. Altogether approximately 340,000 distinct CDR3 sequences are present, roughly 15% being singletons, with the ten largest covering around 22%. Sequencing used PBMCs or a T cell subset sorted from them (not recorded which). The receptors shown here come from a man aged 18-30 years who had mild COVID-19 (a few samples of this study predate the infection). Cell type and time point are not known. Each CDR3 is given with its conserved first and last residue. A D gene is named only where the DNA matches it firmly. The listing skips clone size in some rows; elsewhere it reads once, few, many or a size class.

J: TRBJ2-7
D: TRBD1
V: TRBV4-2
size: .
DNA: TGTGCCAGCAGCCAAGAGAGGGACAGCCCGTACTTC
CDR3: CASSQERDSPYF

J: TRBJ2-3
D: .
V: TRBV7-2
size: .
DNA: TGTGCCAGCAGCCTCTCTGGAGTAGCAGATACGCAGTATTTT
CDR3: CASSLSGVADTQYF

J: TRBJ1-5
D: TRBD1
V: TRBV5-1
size: .
DNA: TGCGCCAGCAGCCCGGATACAGGGGGTAATCAGCCCCAGCATTTT
CDR3: CASSPDTGGNQPQHF

J: TRBJ2-7
D: .
V: TRBV7-9
size: few
DNA: TGTGCCAGCAGCTTAGTCAGGGACGAGTACGAGCAGTACTTC
CDR3: CASSLVRDEYEQYF

J: TRBJ2-3
D: .
V: TRBV9
size: .
DNA: TGTGCCAGCAGCGTATCCGGGCGGGGTAGCACAGATACGCAGTATTTT
CDR3: CASSVSGRGSTDTQYF

J: TRBJ2-1
D: TRBD2
V: TRBV24-1
size: .
DNA: TGTGCCACCAGTGATTTGCTTCACGGGGGGGCCGATGAGCAGTTCTTC
CDR3: CATSDLLHGGADEQFF

J: TRBJ2-1
D: TRBD2
V: TRBV4-2
size: many
DNA: TGTGCCAGCAGCCAAAACTTACCTAGCGGGGGATACAATGAGCAGTTCTTC
CDR3: CASSQNLPSGGYNEQFF

J: TRBJ2-1
D: .
V: TRBV7-9
size: many
DNA: TGTGCGAGCAGCTCTGGGGGGCGAAATGAGCAGTTCTTC
CDR3: CASSSGGRNEQFF

J: TRBJ2-5
D: TRBD2
V: TRBV10-2
size: few
DNA: TGCGCCAGCAGTGAGTCGTTGGAGCGGGGGGGCAACCAAGAGACCCAGTACTTC
CDR3: CASSESLERGGNQETQYF

J: TRBJ2-7
D: .
V: TRBV5-5
size: .
DNA: TGTGCCAGCAGCCCGTGGACGGACACCGGGGAGCAGTACTTC
CDR3: CASSPWTDTGEQYF

J: TRBJ1-2
D: TRBD1
V: TRBV12-3/TRBV12-4
size: .
DNA: TGTGCCAGCAGCGTAACAGGGGGCGGCGGCTACACCTTC
CDR3: CASSVTGGGGYTF

J: TRBJ2-2
D: .
V: TRBV23-1
size: .
DNA: TGCGCCAGCAGTCGGATGCGGAGTCGGTCCTACACCACCGGGGAGCTGTTTTTT
CDR3: CASSRMRSRSYTTGELFF

J: TRBJ2-1
D: .
V: TRBV4-3
size: .
DNA: TGCGCCAGCAGCCAAGATAGGGCCGGGCTTATCCCTCCTGAGCAGTTCTTC
CDR3: CASSQDRAGLIPPEQFF

J: TRBJ2-5
D: TRBD1
V: TRBV2
size: .
DNA: TGTGCCAGCAAGGACAGGGATGAGACCCAGTACTTC
CDR3: CASKDRDETQYF

J: TRBJ2-7
D: TRBD1
V: TRBV7-2
size: few
DNA: TGTGCCAGCAGCGCGGACAGGGGGTGGTACGAGCAGTACTTC
CDR3: CASSADRGWYEQYF

J: TRBJ1-1
D: .
V: TRBV5-1
size: few
DNA: TGCGCCAGCAGCTTCGCCGATTCGAACACTGAAGCTTTCTTT
CDR3: CASSFADSNTEAFF

J: TRBJ2-5
D: .
V: TRBV7-2
size: many
DNA: TGTGCCAGCAGCTTAGGAAGGGACGCGTGGGGAGAGACCCAGTACTTC
CDR3: CASSLGRDAWGETQYF

J: TRBJ1-6
D: .
V: TRBV13
size: .
DNA: TGTGCCAGCAGCTACCCGGTTGCGGGGGCCGGGGATTCACCCCTCCACTTT
CDR3: CASSYPVAGAGDSPLHF

J: TRBJ2-3
D: .
V: TRBV20-1
size: many
DNA: TGCAGTGCTAGAGGGGGGCGGAGAGATACGCAGTATTTT
CDR3: CSARGGRRDTQYF

J: TRBJ1-2
D: TRBD1
V: TRBV4-1
size: .
DNA: TGCGCCAGCAGCCAGACAGGGGTTCGAGGCTACACCTTC
CDR3: CASSQTGVRGYTF

J: TRBJ2-7
D: .
V: TRBV4-3
size: .
DNA: TGCGCCAGCAGCCAAGAGGCCAGGGGATACGAGCAGTACTTC
CDR3: CASSQEARGYEQYF

J: TRBJ1-2
D: TRBD1
V: TRBV28
size: few
DNA: TGTGCCAGCAGTTTATCTATGGGACAGGAGGGCTACACCTTC
CDR3: CASSLSMGQEGYTF

J: TRBJ2-5
D: TRBD2
V: TRBV10-3
size: .
DNA: TGTGCCATCAGTGAGCGGGGAGCGGGGCGAGAGACCCAGTACTTC
CDR3: CAISERGAGRETQYF

J: TRBJ2-6
D: TRBD1
V: TRBV9
size: few
DNA: TGTGCCAGCAGCAAACGGGACAGGGAAATAGTTGGTAACGTCCTGACTTTC
CDR3: CASSKRDREIVGNVLTF

J: TRBJ2-1
D: .
V: TRBV5-1
size: .
DNA: TGCGCCAGCACCACGCAGGGCTCCTACAATGAGCAGTTCTTC
CDR3: CASTTQGSYNEQFF

J: TRBJ1-6
D: .
V: TRBV18
size: .
DNA: TGTGCCAGCTCACCCGGCCTGAATTCACCCCTCCACTTT
CDR3: CASSPGLNSPLHF

J: TRBJ2-3
D: TRBD2
V: TRBV24-1
size: many
DNA: TGTGCCACCAGCGCCGGACTAGCGGGGAGCACAGATACGCAGTATTTT
CDR3: CATSAGLAGSTDTQYF

J: TRBJ1-1
D: .
V: TRBV6-2/TRBV6-3
size: many
DNA: TGTGCCAGCAGTCAGGGGAACACTGAAGCTTTCTTT
CDR3: CASSQGNTEAFF

J: TRBJ2-1
D: TRBD2
V: TRBV24-1
size: few
DNA: TGTGCCACCAGTGATGGGGGACTAGCGGGTGAGCAGTTCTTC
CDR3: CATSDGGLAGEQFF

J: TRBJ2-4
D: TRBD1
V: TRBV2
size: .
DNA: TGTGCCAGCGTCTGGGACAGGGCAAACATTCAGTACTTC
CDR3: CASVWDRANIQYF

J: TRBJ2-2
D: .
V: TRBV7-9
size: .
DNA: TGTGCCAGCAGCTTAGAGGCAGGGGCCGGGGAGCTGTTTTTT
CDR3: CASSLEAGAGELFF

J: TRBJ1-1
D: .
V: TRBV4-1
size: .
DNA: TGCGCCAGCAGCCAAGGAGTCGGGGGGACGAACACTGAAGCTTTCTTT
CDR3: CASSQGVGGTNTEAFF

J: TRBJ2-3
D: .
V: TRBV29-1
size: few
DNA: TGCAGCGTTGAAGCAGGGGAGGGGGCAGATACGCAGTATTTT
CDR3: CSVEAGEGADTQYF

J: TRBJ2-3
D: .
V: TRBV6-2/TRBV6-3
size: many
DNA: TGTGCCAGCAGTCAAGGAAGACAAGATACGCAGTATTTT
CDR3: CASSQGRQDTQYF

J: TRBJ1-5
D: .
V: TRBV7-9
size: .
DNA: TGTGCCAGCAGTTCGGCGGAAGATAGCAATCAGCCCCAGCATTTT
CDR3: CASSSAEDSNQPQHF

J: TRBJ2-3
D: .
V: TRBV5-1
size: many
DNA: TGCGCCAGCAGCTTTAGTTTGGCAGCGAGCACAGATACGCAGTATTTT
CDR3: CASSFSLAASTDTQYF

J: TRBJ2-7
D: .
V: TRBV2
size: .
DNA: TGTGCCAGCAGTGAATGGATTGGATACGAGCAGTACTTC
CDR3: CASSEWIGYEQYF

J: TRBJ2-3
D: .
V: TRBV7-9
size: many
DNA: TGTGCCAGCAGCTTACCCGGACTGCCAGATACGCAGTATTTT
CDR3: CASSLPGLPDTQYF

J: TRBJ2-1
D: .
V: TRBV15
size: .
DNA: TGTGCCACCAGCAGAGATTTGGGAAGCGGTGAGCAGTTCTTC
CDR3: CATSRDLGSGEQFF

J: TRBJ1-1
D: .
V: TRBV9
size: .
DNA: TGTGCCAGCAGCGTAGAAAGACGGGGTGAAGCTTTCTTT
CDR3: CASSVERRGEAFF